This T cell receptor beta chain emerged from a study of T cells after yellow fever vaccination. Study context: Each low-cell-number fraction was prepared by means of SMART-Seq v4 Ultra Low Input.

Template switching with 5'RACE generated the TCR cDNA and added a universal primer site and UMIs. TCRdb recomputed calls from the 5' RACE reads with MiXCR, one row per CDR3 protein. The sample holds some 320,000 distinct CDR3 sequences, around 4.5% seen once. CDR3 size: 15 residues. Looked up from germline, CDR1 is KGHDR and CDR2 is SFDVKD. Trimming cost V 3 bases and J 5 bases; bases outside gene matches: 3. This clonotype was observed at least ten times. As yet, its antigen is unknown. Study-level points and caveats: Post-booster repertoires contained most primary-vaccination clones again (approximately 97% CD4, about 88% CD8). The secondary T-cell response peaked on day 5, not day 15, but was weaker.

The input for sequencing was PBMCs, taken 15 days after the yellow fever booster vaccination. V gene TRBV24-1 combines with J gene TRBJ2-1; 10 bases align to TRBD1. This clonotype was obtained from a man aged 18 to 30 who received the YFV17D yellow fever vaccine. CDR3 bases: TGTGCCACCAGTGATCCGGGACAGGGGAACAATGAGCAGTTCTTC. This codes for CATSDPGQGNNEQFF.